This TCR beta chain derives from a study of blood T cell repertoires in COVID-19. All enrollees were about 18 to 100 years old and from fewer than 30 US areas. Profiling relied on immunoSEQ multiplex PCR, and the TCRdb table lists in-frame clones only, not all of them. The top ten hold under 9.5% of the sample, which has about 480,000 clones, 70% to 90% seen once. Germline V lookup: CDR1 MGHRA, CDR2 YSYEKL. The CDR3 runs to 18 residues. The germline V and J ends were trimmed by 1 base and 0 bases, with 16 bases remaining between them. The clonotype was recovered from a woman aged 60-75 years who had recovered from COVID-19. What was sequenced was PBMCs or T cells enriched from blood (not recorded which). V usage is TRBV4-1 and J usage is TRBJ2-1; weak D call: TRBD2 (6 bases). The CDR3 protein is CASSQAGGGGSSYNEQFF. DNA of the CDR3: TGCGCCAGCAGCCAAGCCGGTGGTGGGGGGAGCTCCTACAATGAGCAGTTCTTC.